Presented here are 18 T cell receptor beta chains from one specimen sequenced in a study of memory CD4+ T cells and cytomegalovirus serostatus. Using immunoSEQ multiplex PCR, the repertoire was profiled, and TCRdb retains in-frame clones only, with some absent. The sample consists of 60,000 or so clones, roughly 84% of them appearing once. The sort gate was single viable CD3+CD4+CD8-CD45RO+ cells for memory CD4+ T cells. Sequenced sample: memory CD4+ T cells from blood. These TCRs come from an adult in good health and CMV-seronegative. Some clones in this sample may be carry-over from other donors' samples.

The gene calls are TRBV20-1 and TRBJ2-1, with TRBD2 as a possible D gene (5 bases). With 5 bases removed from V and 7 bases from J, the gap between germline ends came to 9 bases. From germline, CDR1 is DFQATT and CDR2 SNEGSKA (reference sequence). There are 11 residues in the CDR3. The CDR3 nucleotides are TGCAGTGCTGAGGGCAGGAATGAGCAGTTCTTC. It yields the protein CSAEGRNEQFF.

This chain joins TRBV7-6 and TRBJ1-1; D possibly corresponds to TRBD1 (5 bases). Germline V gives CDR1 SGHVS, CDR2 FNYEAQ. This CDR3 is 16 amino acids long. The ends were cut back, 5 bases at V and 0 bases at J, with 16 bases in the middle. DNA of the CDR3: TGTGCCAGCAGCCTCGGCCATCGGGGGATGAACACTGAAGCTTTCTTT. Translated, it gives CASSLGHRGMNTEAFF.

The CDR3: CASRNNSPLHF. In DNA, the CDR3 is TGTGCCAGCAGAAACAATTCACCCCTCCACTTT. J is TRBJ1-6 and V is TRBV28, with D hard to call. CDR1 and CDR2 from the germline V gene are MDHEN and SYDVKM. Between the trimmed V and J ends, which lost 6 bases and 7 bases, there was a span of 4 bases. The CDR3 extends over 11 amino acids.

The rearrangement joins TRBV27 to TRBJ2-6, with D perhaps assigned TRBD1 or TRBD2 (5 bases each). The CDR3 runs to 15 residues. V lost 5 bases and J lost 0, with 8 bases in between. The germline gives CDR1 MNHEY, CDR2 SMNVEV (reference sequence). This chain's CDR3 is CASSPRGSGANVLTF. DNA of the CDR3: TGTGCCAGCAGTCCGAGGGGCTCTGGGGCCAACGTCCTGACTTTC.

This chain links TRBV21-1 with TRBJ1-6; the table's D call of TRBD1 was not tested on the DNA. TRBV21-1 is a known pseudogene. This CDR3 has 16 amino acids. CDR3 coding DNA: TGTGCCAGCAGCAAAGTGATTCCGGACAGCAATTCACCCCTCCACTTT. Translating gives CASSKVIPDSNSPLHF.

This clone has only a few counts. The V gene is TRBV9, the J gene TRBJ2-5; the D is unclear. CDR1 and CDR2 from the germline V gene are SGDLS and YYNGEE. This CDR3 is built from 14 residues. Trimming cost V 4 bases and J 1 base, with 11 bases left between them. CDR3 loop: CASSPNVIQETQYF. The CDR3 DNA is TGTGCCAGCAGCCCCAATGTTATCCAAGAGACCCAGTACTTC.

This clone was counted between two and nine times. The V gene is TRBV7-9, the J gene TRBJ2-7; D is undetermined. CDR3 length: 14 residues. CDR1 and CDR2 (germline): SEHNR, FQNEAQ (reference sequence). The ends were cut back, 2 bases at V and 0 bases at J, with 8 bases in the middle. The CDR3 bases are TGTGCCAGCAGCTTATCGGAGTTCTCCTACGAGCAGTACTTC. Its translation is CASSLSEFSYEQYF.

The chain uses TRBV28 and TRBJ2-7; TRBD1 or TRBD2 may be the D gene (5 bases each). The germline V and J ends were trimmed by 3 bases and 3 bases, with 15 bases remaining between them. This CDR3 is 15 amino acids long. Germline-derived CDR1 and CDR2 are MDHEN and SYDVKM. The chain's CDR3 is CASSFRGSQGYEQYF. CDR3 nucleotide sequence: TGTGCCAGCAGTTTTCGGGGATCTCAGGGCTACGAGCAGTACTTC. The full variable domain, in which reference TRBV28 and TRBJ2-7 provide the parts outside the CDR3, is DVKVTQSSRYLVKRTGEKVFLECVQDMDHENMFWYRQDPGLGLRLIYFSYDVKMKEKGDIPEGYSVSREKKERFSLILESASTNQTSMYLCASSFRGSQGYEQYFGPGTRLTVT.

The chain has TRBV6-1 and TRBJ2-7, with D hard to call. V lost 2 bases, J lost 3 bases, and 11 bases lay in between. Germline V gives CDR1 MNHNS, CDR2 SASEGT. This CDR3 contains 14 residues. CDR3: CASSERSGRYEQYF. The CDR3 coding sequence is TGTGCCAGCAGTGAAAGGTCAGGACGCTACGAGCAGTACTTC.

This clone was seen only once. The chain joins TRBV19 to TRBJ2-5; D might be TRBD2 (6 bases). The CDR3 runs to 14 residues. Germline loops: CDR1 LNHDA, CDR2 SQIVND (reference sequence). The ends were cut back, 5 bases at V and 5 bases at J, with 15 bases in the middle. CDR3 DNA: TGTGCCAGTAGTGAGCTGGGAGGACGTGAGACCCAGTACTTC. Its translation is CASSELGGRETQYF. Together with reference TRBV19 and TRBJ2-5, the CDR3 gives the full variable domain: DGGITQSPKYLFRKEGQNVTLSCEQNLNHDAMYWYRQDPGQGLRLIYYSQIVNDFQKGDIAEGYSVSREKKESFPLTVTSAQKNPTAFYLCASSELGGRETQYFGPGTRLLVL.

The gene calls are TRBV10-3 and TRBJ2-3; TRBD2 agrees at 8 bases. CDR3 length equals 15 residues. V lost 0 bases and J lost 4; bases outside the gene matches: 3. CDR1 is ENHRY, CDR2 SYGVKD, per germline. Written as DNA, the CDR3 is TGTGCCATCAGTGAGTCGGGACTAGTGGCAGATACGCAGTATTTT. Protein: CAISESGLVADTQYF.

The J gene is TRBJ2-2, the V gene TRBV7-9, with a weak D call TRBD2 (5 bases). CDR1 and CDR2 from the germline V gene are SEHNR and FQNEAQ (reference sequence). Trimming took off 4 bases at V and 0 bases at J, with 9 bases between the two ends. The CDR3 loop spans 15 amino acids. The CDR3 loop is CASSSWEPNTGELFF. The CDR3, as DNA: TGTGCCAGCAGCTCCTGGGAGCCGAACACCGGGGAGCTGTTTTTT.

The V gene is TRBV4-2, the J gene TRBJ2-7, with 8 bases fitting TRBD1. Trimming removed 6 bases from V and 6 bases from J; junction bases left unmatched: 4. This CDR3 has 12 amino acids. In germline, CDR1 is LGHNA, CDR2 YNFKEQ. The CDR3 protein is CASRETGAEQYF. For the CDR3, the DNA is TGTGCCAGCAGGGAGACAGGGGCCGAGCAGTACTTC.

This chain uses TRBV29-1 with TRBJ1-2, with D uncertain. From germline, CDR1 is SQVTM and CDR2 ANQGSEA. The CDR3 is 13 residues long. Trimming pared 0 bases from V and 7 bases from J, leaving 12 bases between. DNA of the CDR3: TGCAGCGTTGAAGATTTTGAGCGGCGTGGCTACACCTTC. It is translated as CSVEDFERRGYTF.

Note on this clone: The DNA is omitted, as the CDR3 cannot be located on it reliably, and the CDR3 follows TCRdb's listing. The chain employs TRBV28 and TRBJ1-2; TRBD1 is taken as the D call from the table, unchecked against the DNA. Counting both end residues, the CDR3 totals 14 amino acids. CDR1 and CDR2 (germline): MDHEN, SYDVKM. CDR3 protein: CASSSSTGVMGYTF.

The chain is built from TRBV27 and TRBJ2-7; TRBD2 agrees at 11 bases. The CDR3 covers 14 residues. The junction had 9 bases not matched to a gene; V was cut back by 8 bases and J by 6 bases. The germline V gene encodes CDR1 MNHEY and CDR2 SMNVEV (reference sequence). The CDR3 spells CASQKASGGLEQYF. The CDR3 DNA reads as TGTGCCAGCCAGAAGGCTAGCGGGGGGCTCGAGCAGTACTTC.

This chain joins TRBV5-6 and TRBJ1-2; the D is unclear. This CDR3 contains 13 residues. The V and J ends lost 4 bases and 6 bases respectively, with 13 bases between them. Per germline, CDR1 SGHDT and CDR2 YYEEEE. Here the CDR3 DNA reads TGTGCCAGCAGCCCGGGGTGGGGAAATGGCTACACCTTC. Translating it yields CASSPGWGNGYTF.

The chain couples TRBV7-9 to TRBJ2-7, with D maybe TRBD2 (5 bases). This CDR3 comprises 13 residues. Germline lookup yields CDR1 SEHNR and CDR2 FQNEAQ (reference sequence). Trimming shortened V by 1 base and J by 3 bases, and 7 bases separated the two germline ends. In DNA, the CDR3 is TGTGCCAGCAGCTTAGTCGGGGTCTACGAGCAGTACTTC. The encoded protein is CASSLVGVYEQYF.